Sequencing of this T cell receptor (beta chain) was carried out in a study of beta chain features in type 1 diabetes. Study-wide points: Possibly, sequencing cDNA over-represented cells that had high TCR expression levels. Diminished insertions and augmented deletions at VDJ junctions characterized type 1 diabetes patients.

With regard to this clone: Antigen specificity is unknown.

Expressed TCRB transcripts were sequenced because the isolated RNA had all been reverse transcribed beforehand. Measured with immunoSEQ multiplex PCR; TCRdb has only the in-frame clones, and not every one. Of 150,000 or so clones detected, nearly 50% appear once; the ten largest clones hold 0.35% to 0.5%. This CDR3 is 14 amino acids long. The V gene's germline CDR1 is SQVTM and CDR2 ANQGSEA. Trimming left V 3 bases short and J 3 bases short, with 12 bases between. Sequencing input: Tregs from blood. This TCR came from a man aged 18 to 29 in good health. The chain uses TRBV29-1 and TRBJ2-4, with D tentatively TRBD1 (6 bases). The CDR3 DNA reads as TGCAGCGTTGACGGTGGACAGCTCAAAAACATTCAGTACTTC. It encodes CSVDGGQLKNIQYF.